These 4 T cell receptor beta chains were all obtained from the same sample, sequenced in a study of blood T cell repertoires in COVID-19. Sequencing used immunoSEQ multiplex PCR; TCRdb keeps in-frame clones, though not all of them. The table includes roughly 290,000 clones, roughly 89% detected once. The material sequenced was PBMCs or T cells enriched from blood (not recorded which). These receptors were obtained from a woman aged 35 to 49 who had recovered from COVID-19.

V gene TRBV28 combines with J gene TRBJ2-3; 8 bases are a match to TRBD2. The CDR3 consists of 17 residues. Germline CDR1 and CDR2: MDHEN and SYDVKM. V gave up 6 bases and J gave up 4 bases; unmatched junction bases: 15. The CDR3 DNA reads as TGTGCCAGCAGCTTTTTCGGGCGGGGGGACGGCGCAGATACGCAGTATTTT. Translating it yields CASSFFGRGDGADTQYF.

This clone came up a few times. V gene TRBV10-1 combines with J gene TRBJ1-1; no clear D. V was trimmed by 6 bases and J by 6 bases, leaving 11 bases between them. The V gene's germline CDR1 is WNHNN and CDR2 SYGVQD (reference sequence). The CDR3 totals 12 residues. The CDR3 sequence is CASRSQDSEAFF. The CDR3 coding sequence is TGCGCCAGCAGATCTCAAGACTCTGAAGCTTTCTTT.

The rearrangement uses TRBV20-1 and TRBJ2-7, with TRBD2 matching 8 bases. The CDR3 runs 15 residues. The germline V gene has CDR1 DFQATT and CDR2 SNEGSKA (reference sequence). V lost 3 bases to trimming and J lost 4 bases; unmatched junction nucleotides: 11. The CDR3 DNA reads TGCAGTGCTAGTTATCAGGGACTAGGGCAATACGAGCAGTACTTC. Encoded protein: CSASYQGLGQYEQYF.

The chain employs TRBV28 and TRBJ2-2; D perhaps matches TRBD1 (6 bases). The CDR3 totals 13 residues. The V gene's germline CDR1 is MDHEN and CDR2 SYDVKM. The V and J ends lost 7 bases and 4 bases respectively, with 10 bases between them. This CDR3 is CASTVGGTGELFF. The CDR3 DNA reads as TGTGCCAGCACGGTAGGGGGCACCGGGGAGCTGTTTTTT.